This passage covers 22 T cell receptor beta chains from one sample sequenced in a study of blood T cell repertoires in COVID-19. Libraries were prepared by immunoSEQ multiplex PCR; TCRdb keeps only in-frame clonotypes and omits some of them. The sample holds 230,000 or so clones; more than 80% are singletons and the top ten take around 7.5%. The specimen was peripheral blood. The receptor set was obtained from a woman aged 80 or over with COVID-19, enrolled during active disease.

The chain recombines TRBV6-5 with TRBJ1-1, with D perhaps matching TRBD1 (6 bases). The CDR3 has 13 amino acids. V lost 6 bases to trimming and J lost 3 bases, with 11 bases between them. Looked up from germline, CDR1 is MNHEY and CDR2 is SVGAGI. CDR3 DNA: TGTGCCAGCAGCCTACAGGGAGACACTGAAGCTTTCTTT. This sequence encodes CASSLQGDTEAFF.

V and J are TRBV27 and TRBJ1-1; 11 nucleotides agree with TRBD1. This CDR3 spans 15 amino acids. The germline gives CDR1 MNHEY, CDR2 SMNVEV (reference sequence). Trimming removed 2 bases from V and 4 bases from J; junction bases left unmatched: 3. The CDR3 loop is CASSLPGQGGTEAFF. CDR3 DNA: TGTGCCAGCAGTTTACCGGGACAGGGGGGCACTGAAGCTTTCTTT.

V is TRBV28 and J is TRBJ2-1, with TRBD1 matching over 8 bases. Germline trimming cut 2 bases from V and 2 bases from J; bases unmatched to any gene: 5. CDR1 and CDR2 (germline): MDHEN, SYDVKM. This CDR3 is built from 16 residues. The CDR3 loop is CASSLTSGGAYNEQFF. As DNA, the CDR3 is TGTGCCAGCAGTTTAACGTCAGGGGGCGCCTACAATGAGCAGTTCTTC.

The chain joins TRBV5-1 to TRBJ2-1; tentative D call: TRBD1 (5 bases). Between the trimmed V and J ends, which lost 1 base and 7 bases, there was a span of 12 bases. CDR3 size: 14 residues. Germline loops: CDR1 SGHRS, CDR2 YFSETQ. The CDR3 is CASSLRVGVNEQFF. CDR3 nucleotides: TGCGCCAGCAGCTTGAGGGTAGGGGTGAATGAGCAGTTCTTC.

The V call is TRBV30, the J call TRBJ1-3; 7 bases are shared with TRBD1. CDR3 size: 14 residues. Germline values: CDR1 GTSNPN, CDR2 SVGIG (reference sequence). The trim removed 6 bases at V and 1 base at J, leaving 6 bases unmatched. The CDR3: CACRQGSSGNTIYF. DNA of the CDR3: TGTGCCTGCAGACAGGGATCGTCTGGAAACACCATATATTTT.

The chain carries TRBV5-4 and TRBJ1-1; TRBD1 matches at 7 bases. The CDR3 length is 14 residues. With V trimmed by 7 bases and J by 0 bases, 6 bases remained unmatched. The germline V gene encodes CDR1 SGHNT and CDR2 YYREEE (reference sequence). The CDR3 region is CASGRQGMNTEAFF. In DNA form, the CDR3 reads TGTGCCAGCGGACGACAGGGAATGAACACTGAAGCTTTCTTT.

The rearrangement uses TRBV5-5 and TRBJ1-2; perhaps TRBD1 as D (5 bases). This CDR3 has 14 residues. Germline V gives CDR1 SGHKS, CDR2 YYEKEE (reference sequence). With 4 bases removed from V and 2 bases from J, the gap between germline ends came to 12 bases. The CDR3 is CASSQGAGNYGYTF. The DNA for the CDR3 is TGTGCCAGCAGCCAAGGGGCAGGGAACTATGGCTACACCTTC. Filled out from reference TRBV5-5 and TRBJ1-2, the complete variable domain reads DAGVTQSPTHLIKTRGQQVTLRCSPISGHKSVSWYQQVLGQGPQFIFQYYEKEERGRGNFPDRFSARQFPNYSSELNVNALLLGDSALYLCASSQGAGNYGYTFGSGTRLTVV.

This sequence joins TRBV5-1 and TRBJ2-5, with 9 positions matching TRBD2. V shed 4 bases and J 2 bases; nucleotides not matched to a gene: 9. The CDR3 spans 16 residues. Germline values: CDR1 SGHRS, CDR2 YFSETQ. The CDR3 spells CASSRLLAGEQETQYF. The CDR3 coding sequence is TGCGCCAGCAGCAGACTCTTAGCGGGGGAGCAAGAGACCCAGTACTTC.

The chain combines TRBV30 with TRBJ2-5, with 8 bases that match TRBD2. Trimming took 0 bases from V and 4 from J; bases not matched to a gene: 7. CDR3 length: 15 residues. Germline assignment: CDR1 GTSNPN and CDR2 SVGIG (reference sequence). CDR3 DNA sequence: TGTGCCTGGAGTGTTCGAGCGGGAGCGAGAGAGACCCAGTACTTC. Translated, it gives CAWSVRAGARETQYF. Full variable domain (missing parts from reference TRBV30 and TRBJ2-5): SQTIHQWPATLVQPVGSPLSLECTVEGTSNPNLYWYRQAAGRGLQLLFYSVGIGQISSEVPQNLSASRPQDRQFILSSKKLLLSDSGFYLCAWSVRAGARETQYFGPGTRLLVL.

The chain links TRBV19 to TRBJ1-3; D is perhaps TRBD1 (6 bases). Germline V lookup: CDR1 LNHDA, CDR2 SQIVND (reference sequence). The ends were cut back, 6 bases at V and 2 bases at J, with 11 bases in the middle. The length of the CDR3 is 14 residues. CDR3 coding DNA: TGTGCCAGTAGGGACAGTTCAGCTGGAAACACCATATATTTT. Translation: CASRDSSAGNTIYF.

The chain couples TRBV7-2 to TRBJ1-1; D is possibly TRBD1 (6 bases). CDR3 length: 14 residues. V lost 0 bases and J lost 5, with 10 bases in between. Germline CDR1 and CDR2: SGHTA and FQGNSA. The CDR3 here is CASSLATGQTEAFF. The CDR3, as DNA: TGTGCCAGCAGCTTAGCTACAGGGCAAACTGAAGCTTTCTTT.

The rearrangement uses TRBV24-1 and TRBJ2-5; 7 bases fit TRBD1. Unmatched junction bases numbered 10, after V lost 5 bases and J lost 5 bases. Germline V gives CDR1 KGHDR, CDR2 SFDVKD. The CDR3 is 15 residues long. The CDR3 DNA reads as TGTGCCACCAGTGCTGCTGACAGGGATAAGGAGACCCAGTACTTC. Residues: CATSAADRDKETQYF.

This clone was detected a few times. J is TRBJ2-1 and V is TRBV2; 8 bases align to TRBD2. The J segment lost 7 bases and the V segment lost 3 bases, leaving 8 bases of the junction unmatched. The CDR3 extends over 15 amino acids. CDR1 SNHLY and CDR2 FYNNEI come from the germline V gene. The CDR3 loop is CASSEGSGRPNEQFF. The CDR3 DNA reads as TGTGCCAGCAGTGAGGGGAGCGGGAGACCGAATGAGCAGTTCTTC.

This clone was detected only once. The chain has TRBV6-5 and TRBJ2-5; D not resolved. Germline-derived CDR1 and CDR2 are MNHEY and SVGAGI. V gave up 7 bases and J gave up 4 bases, with 7 bases separating them. This CDR3 region has 11 residues. The CDR3, as DNA: TGTGCCAGCACCTGGGCAGAGACCCAGTACTTC. Amino acid sequence: CASTWAETQYF.

The V and J genes are TRBV18 and TRBJ2-7; 7 bases line up with TRBD1. The length of the CDR3 is 15 residues. J was trimmed by 0 bases and V by 3 bases; bases with no gene match: 5. Germline values: CDR1 KGHSH, CDR2 LQKENI. The CDR3 DNA reads as TGTGCCAGCTCACCGGTGCAGGGGGTCTCCTACGAGCAGTACTTC. Amino acid sequence: CASSPVQGVSYEQYF.

V usage is TRBV4-3 and J usage is TRBJ1-2, with D perhaps matching TRBD1 (5 bases). The V end lost 0 bases, the J end lost 4 bases, and 12 bases lay between the germline ends. In germline, CDR1 is LGHNA, CDR2 YSLEER. CDR3 length equals 15 residues. CDR3 coding DNA: TGCGCCAGCAGCCAAGAATACCAGGGTCGCTATGGCTACACCTTC. Residues: CASSQEYQGRYGYTF.

A single count supports this clone. V is TRBV9 and J is TRBJ1-2; 8 nucleotides match TRBD1. J gave up 7 bases and V 1 base, and 3 bases lay outside the gene matches. This CDR3 is 13 amino acids long. Germline values: CDR1 SGDLS, CDR2 YYNGEE. The CDR3 loop is CASSVSGGVGYTF. Written as DNA, the CDR3 is TGTGCCAGCAGCGTATCAGGGGGCGTTGGCTACACCTTC.

V usage is TRBV4-2 and J usage is TRBJ1-2; D is perhaps TRBD1 (6 bases). V shed 0 bases and J shed 2 bases, with 16 bases lying between them. The CDR3 has 17 residues. Germline values: CDR1 LGHNA, CDR2 YNFKEQ. The CDR3, as DNA: TGTGCCAGCAGCCAAGAGGGCAGGGGAAGATTGAACTATGGCTACACCTTC. It yields the protein CASSQEGRGRLNYGYTF.

A remark on this clone: Other DNA sequences in the same sample also yield this CDR3. The chain is built from TRBV14 and TRBJ1-6; D gene ambiguous. Trimming removed 0 bases from V and 7 bases from J, with 7 bases in between. The CDR3 is 14 residues long. From germline, CDR1 is SGHDN and CDR2 FVKESK. CDR3 bases: TGTGCCAGCAGCCAAGACCTATTAAATTCACCCCTCCACTTT. Translation gives CASSQDLLNSPLHF.

The chain has TRBV5-1 and TRBJ1-4; TRBD1 is a possible D gene (6 bases). Trimming took 4 bases from V and 2 from J, leaving 12 bases between them. CDR1 is SGHRS and CDR2 is YFSETQ in the germline V gene. The CDR3 has 15 residues. The CDR3 spells CASSASGGTNEKLFF. DNA for the CDR3: TGCGCCAGCAGCGCCTCTGGGGGCACTAATGAAAAACTGTTTTTT.

The CDR3 protein is CASSLGYSGTGELFF. The CDR3 DNA is TGTGCCAGCAGCTTAGGGTATTCAGGCACCGGGGAGCTGTTTTTT. The chain uses TRBV11-2 and TRBJ2-2, with D unclear. Germline V gives CDR1 SGHAT, CDR2 FQNNGV. The CDR3 runs to 15 residues. V lost 1 base, J lost 4 bases, and 10 bases lay in between.

The rearrangement uses TRBV19 and TRBJ2-1; D unclear. The CDR3 loop spans 12 amino acids. Germline V gene sequence: CDR1 LNHDA, CDR2 SQIVND (reference sequence). V lost 5 bases and J lost 8, with 10 bases in between. CDR3 nucleotides: TGTGCCAGTAGTTCCTGGCTTTATGAGCAGTTCTTC. Protein: CASSSWLYEQFF.